Below, 24 T cell receptor beta chains from the same sample are listed, as sequenced in a study of T cell responses to AZD1222 COVID-19 vaccine. Sequencing was performed with immunoSEQ multiplex PCR; in TCRdb, only in-frame clones are kept and a portion is missing. This sample has over 85,000 clones, with approximately 86% found just once. The sequencing here drew on peripheral blood, taken on day 0 of AZD1222 vaccination. These receptors were collected from an adult in good health.

The J gene is TRBJ2-7, the V gene TRBV28; 11 bases line up with TRBD2. The V gene end was trimmed by 7 bases and the J gene end by 4 bases; junction bases not matched to a gene: 12. Germline assignment: CDR1 MDHEN and CDR2 SYDVKM. The CDR3 contains 16 residues. The CDR3 bases are TGTGCCAGCACCCCTCCCCCGGGACTAGCGGCGTACGAGCAGTACTTC. This translates into CASTPPPGLAAYEQYF.

This chain connects TRBV30 to TRBJ2-5; 11 positions match TRBD1. This CDR3 is 13 amino acids long. After removal of 5 bases from V and 3 bases from J, the junction contained 2 bases not matched to a gene. The germline V gene has CDR1 GTSNPN and CDR2 SVGIG (reference sequence). In DNA, the CDR3 is TGTGCCTGGGGACAGGGGGCGAAAGAGACCCAGTACTTC. Its protein is CAWGQGAKETQYF.

The genes are TRBV7-2 and TRBJ1-5; no clear D gene. CDR1 is SGHTA and CDR2 is FQGNSA in the germline V gene. CDR3 length: 13 residues. Trimming left V 5 bases short and J 7 bases short, with 12 bases between. This CDR3 is CASSLNRWQPQHF. Here the CDR3 DNA reads TGTGCCAGCAGCCTCAATAGGTGGCAGCCCCAGCATTTT.

The chain has TRBV11-2 and TRBJ1-5, with D possibly being TRBD1 (6 bases). V lost 0 bases and J 7 bases, leaving 13 bases between the germline ends. The V gene's germline CDR1 is SGHAT and CDR2 FQNNGV. The CDR3 contains 15 residues. CDR3 in DNA: TGTGCCAGCAGCTTAGATAACAGGGCGGGCCAGCCCCAGCATTTT. It specifies CASSLDNRAGQPQHF.

The chain uses TRBV6-5 and TRBJ2-7; TRBD1 aligns across 10 bases. The CDR3 length is 14 residues. After removal of 6 bases from V and 0 bases from J, the junction contained 2 bases not matched to a gene. Looked up from germline, CDR1 is MNHEY and CDR2 is SVGAGI. The CDR3 sequence: CASRGTGVSYEQYF. CDR3 coding DNA: TGTGCCAGCAGAGGGACAGGGGTCTCCTACGAGCAGTACTTC.

J is TRBJ1-2 and V is TRBV6-5; TRBD1 aligns across 9 bases. The CDR3 length is 13 residues. CDR1 and CDR2 (germline): MNHEY, SVGAGI. The junction had 4 bases not matched to a gene; V was cut back by 5 bases and J by 6 bases. The CDR3 sequence: CASSPTGGHGYTF. In DNA, the CDR3 is TGTGCCAGCAGTCCTACAGGGGGCCATGGCTACACCTTC.

The chain is built from TRBV29-1 and TRBJ1-6, with D possibly being TRBD1 (5 bases). This CDR3 region has 14 residues. Germline V gene sequence: CDR1 SQVTM, CDR2 ANQGSEA. V dropped 6 bases and J dropped 6 bases, with 15 bases sitting between them. Here the CDR3 reads CSVMWQGSNSPLHF. CDR3 DNA: TGCAGCGTAATGTGGCAGGGTAGTAATTCACCCCTCCACTTT.

DNA of the CDR3: TGTGCCAGCAGAAGGACCGGGACACCCAACCAGCCCCAGCATTTT. Protein product: CASRRTGTPNQPQHF. The genes are TRBV28 and TRBJ1-5; a weak D match, TRBD1 (6 bases). Germline loops: CDR1 MDHEN, CDR2 SYDVKM. The ends were cut back, 6 bases at V and 7 bases at J, with 19 bases in the middle. The CDR3 extends over 15 amino acids.

V and J are TRBV2 and TRBJ1-2; D might be TRBD1 (6 bases). Looked up from germline, CDR1 is SNHLY and CDR2 is FYNNEI. The CDR3 extends over 16 amino acids. V was shortened by 0 bases and J by 6 bases, with 17 bases between the two germline ends. CDR3 in amino acids: CASSEAGGSLLDGYTF. Written as DNA, the CDR3 is TGTGCCAGCAGTGAAGCAGGGGGGTCCCTTTTAGATGGCTACACCTTC.

The chain has TRBV6-5 and TRBJ2-7; TRBD2 aligns across 10 bases. J was trimmed by 2 bases and V by 6 bases; bases with no gene match: 7. CDR1 is MNHEY and CDR2 is SVGAGI in the germline V gene. CDR3 length equals 15 residues. CDR3: CASSYGSGRTYEQYF. The CDR3 nucleotides are TGTGCCAGCAGCTATGGTAGCGGGAGGACCTACGAGCAGTACTTC.

The table lists this clone with a few counts. The CDR3 nucleotides read TGTGCCAGCAGCCCGGGACAGATGAACACCGGGGAGCTGTTTTTT. This sequence encodes CASSPGQMNTGELFF. This chain links TRBV11-3 with TRBJ2-2; 7 bases fit TRBD1. With 5 bases clipped from V and 1 base from J, the junction kept 4 bases outside the gene matches. The germline V gene encodes CDR1 SGHNT and CDR2 YENEEA. The CDR3 loop spans 15 amino acids. The whole variable domain, remainder taken from reference TRBV11-3 and TRBJ2-2, is EAGVVQSPRYKIIEKKQPVAFWCNPISGHNTLYWYLQNLGQGPELLIRYENEEAVDDSQLPKDRFSAERLKGVDSTLKIQPAELGDSAVYLCASSPGQMNTGELFFGEGSRLTVL.

This chain joins TRBV30 and TRBJ2-7; a possible D gene is TRBD2 (5 bases). This CDR3 has 13 amino acids. Trimming stripped 2 bases from V and 2 bases from J, with 10 bases between. Germline CDR1 reads GTSNPN; CDR2 reads SVGIG (reference sequence). DNA of the CDR3: TGTGCCTGGAGTCGGACGGGAACCTACGAGCAGTACTTC. Translation gives CAWSRTGTYEQYF.

The chain is built from TRBV7-3 and TRBJ1-2; a possible D gene is TRBD1 (6 bases). The germline V gene has CDR1 SGHTA and CDR2 FQGTGA. The CDR3 has 14 amino acids. Trimming cost V 7 bases and J 7 bases, with 19 bases left between them. DNA of the CDR3: TGTGCCAGCAACGTTTTAGGGGACATCCCTGGCTACACCTTC. Protein: CASNVLGDIPGYTF.

This chain connects TRBV6-6 to TRBJ1-6; D not resolved. In germline, CDR1 is MNHNY, CDR2 SVGAGI (reference sequence). CDR3 length: 16 amino acids. With 5 bases removed from V and 6 bases from J, the gap between germline ends came to 17 bases. The CDR3 sequence is CASSTQRQALNSPLHF. The CDR3 DNA reads as TGTGCCAGCAGTACCCAACGCCAGGCCCTTAATTCACCCCTCCACTTT.

The genes are TRBV11-3 and TRBJ2-2; D perhaps matches TRBD2 (6 bases). From germline, CDR1 is SGHNT and CDR2 YENEEA. The CDR3 is made up of 17 amino acids. Deletions cut 0 bases from V and 4 bases from J, with 15 bases between. The CDR3 spells CASSLDFGLAPTGELFF. The DNA for the CDR3 is TGTGCCAGCAGCTTAGATTTTGGGCTAGCGCCCACCGGGGAGCTGTTTTTT.

The CDR3 coding sequence is TGTGCCAGCAGCTCTCCTGACAGGGGAGTTACCGGGGAGCTGTTTTTT. Protein sequence: CASSSPDRGVTGELFF. This sequence joins TRBV7-8 and TRBJ2-2; 8 bases line up with TRBD1. The CDR3 spans 16 residues. V was pared by 4 bases and J by 5 bases, with 9 bases of the junction left unmatched. Looked up from germline, CDR1 is SGHVS and CDR2 is FQNEAQ.

V usage is TRBV5-1 and J usage is TRBJ1-3, with 8 bases aligning to TRBD1. The ends lost 3 bases at V and 2 bases at J; junction bases unmatched: 1. This CDR3 is built from 14 residues. Germline V gene data show CDR1 as SGHRS and CDR2 as YFSETQ. This CDR3 reads CASSWTGTGNTIYF. The DNA of the CDR3 is TGCGCCAGCAGCTGGACAGGGACTGGAAACACCATATATTTT.

This sequence joins TRBV27 and TRBJ1-1, with D perhaps matching TRBD1 (5 bases). The V gene lost 8 bases and the J gene lost 3 bases, with 16 bases spanning the gap. The germline gives CDR1 MNHEY, CDR2 SMNVEV (reference sequence). This CDR3 contains 14 residues. The CDR3 region is CASSTGGLYTEAFF. The CDR3 nucleotides read TGTGCCAGCTCTACGGGGGGGTTGTACACTGAAGCTTTCTTT.

The rearrangement links TRBV4-1 to TRBJ2-7; TRBD2 agrees at 12 bases. This CDR3 region has 15 residues. The germline V gene encodes CDR1 MGHRA and CDR2 YSYEKL. V gave up 3 bases and J gave up 3 bases; unmatched junction bases: 3. The CDR3 DNA sequence: TGCGCCAGCAGCCAGGGACTAGCGGGTAACTACGAGCAGTACTTC. This translates into CASSQGLAGNYEQYF.

CDR3 region: CASSSGQSNQPQHF. For the CDR3, the DNA is TGCGCCAGCAGTTCGGGACAGAGCAATCAGCCCCAGCATTTT. The rearrangement joins TRBV5-1 to TRBJ1-5, with TRBD1 matching over 7 bases. Germline CDR1 SGHRS, CDR2 YFSETQ. The CDR3 extends over 14 amino acids. V lost 5 bases to trimming and J lost 1 base; unmatched junction nucleotides: 3.

V and J are TRBV27 and TRBJ2-2; the D gene could be TRBD1 or TRBD2 (6 bases each). In germline, CDR1 is MNHEY, CDR2 SMNVEV (reference sequence). The CDR3 totals 15 residues. The ends were cut back, 6 bases at V and 2 bases at J, with 13 bases in the middle. The CDR3 sequence: CASRGWGANTGELFF. CDR3 nucleotides: TGTGCCAGCAGGGGATGGGGGGCCAACACCGGGGAGCTGTTTTTT.

V is TRBV2 and J is TRBJ2-2; 8 bases fit TRBD1. CDR1 and CDR2 (germline): SNHLY, FYNNEI. Unmatched junction bases numbered 9, after V lost 7 bases and J lost 5 bases. This CDR3 has 15 amino acids. The CDR3 loop is CASTPLRGRTGELFF. CDR3 nucleotides: TGTGCCAGCACCCCCCTCAGGGGGCGAACCGGGGAGCTGTTTTTT.

The gene calls are TRBV2 and TRBJ2-7; D call uncertain. CDR1 is SNHLY, CDR2 FYNNEI, per germline. The ends were cut back, 3 bases at V and 0 bases at J, with 9 bases in the middle. There are 14 residues in the CDR3. Here the CDR3 reads CASSDGGRSYEQYF. The DNA of the CDR3 is TGTGCCAGCAGTGACGGCGGACGCTCCTACGAGCAGTACTTC.

The chain combines TRBV5-1 with TRBJ2-1; 7 nucleotides align to TRBD2. Per germline, CDR1 SGHRS and CDR2 YFSETQ. Germline trimming cut 4 bases from V and 6 bases from J; bases unmatched to any gene: 13. The CDR3 contains 16 residues. CDR3 amino acids: CASSRGGSGRSNEQFF. CDR3 in DNA: TGCGCCAGCAGCCGGGGAGGATCCGGGAGGTCCAATGAGCAGTTCTTC.